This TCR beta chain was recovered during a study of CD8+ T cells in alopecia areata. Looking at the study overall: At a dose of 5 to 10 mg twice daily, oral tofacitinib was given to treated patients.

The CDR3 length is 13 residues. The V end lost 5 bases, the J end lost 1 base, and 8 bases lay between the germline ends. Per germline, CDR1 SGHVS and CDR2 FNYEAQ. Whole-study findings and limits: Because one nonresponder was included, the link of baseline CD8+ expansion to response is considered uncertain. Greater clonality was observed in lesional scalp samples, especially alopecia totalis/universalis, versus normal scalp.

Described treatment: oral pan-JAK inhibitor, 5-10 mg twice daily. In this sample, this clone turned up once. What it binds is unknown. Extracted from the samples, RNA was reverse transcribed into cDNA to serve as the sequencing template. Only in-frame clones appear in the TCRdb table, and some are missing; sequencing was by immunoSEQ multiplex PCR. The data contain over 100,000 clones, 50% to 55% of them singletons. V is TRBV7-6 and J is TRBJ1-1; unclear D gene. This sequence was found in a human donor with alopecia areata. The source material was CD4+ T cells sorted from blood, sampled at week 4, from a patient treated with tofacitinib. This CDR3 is CASSQSTNTEAFF. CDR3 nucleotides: TGTGCCAGCAGCCAATCAACGAACACTGAAGCTTTCTTT.